Following are 29 T cell receptor beta chains from one sample sequenced in a study of glioma-infiltrating T cells. The iRepertoire nested amplicon-rescue multiplex PCR amplified TCR alpha and beta CDR3s from RNA. TCRdb re-analysed the multiplex PCR reads in MiXCR, keeping a single row per CDR3 protein. The repertoire holds fewer than 200,000 distinct CDR3 sequences, with 32% as singletons. The source material was glioma tissue, nonneoplastic brain tissue, or PBMCs (not recorded which). The receptors originated from a human donor with low-grade glioma or glioblastoma, undergoing nonglioma brain surgery, or in good health (not recorded which).

The CDR3 region has the DNA TGTGCCAGCAGCCCTCAGGGACAGGGGCCCACCGGGGAGCTGTTTTTT. This sequence encodes CASSPQGQGPTGELFF. This chain connects TRBV7-3 to TRBJ2-2, with 10 bases lining up with TRBD1. The V and J ends lost 5 bases and 4 bases, in that order; junction bases with no gene match: 7. Germline loops: CDR1 SGHTA, CDR2 FQGTGA. This CDR3 spans 16 amino acids.

The J gene is TRBJ2-5, the V gene TRBV20-1, with TRBD2 identical over 11 bases. V was pared by 6 bases and J by 0 bases, with 6 bases of the junction left unmatched. The germline CDR1 and CDR2 sequences are DFQATT and SNEGSKA (reference sequence). The CDR3 has 15 residues. The CDR3: CSAQTSGTNQETQYF. The CDR3 coding sequence is TGCAGTGCCCAGACTAGCGGGACTAACCAAGAGACCCAGTACTTC.

About this clonotype: A much larger clone lies a single base off, so this may be a read error. The chain recombines TRBV7-2 with TRBJ1-1; D is possibly TRBD1 (5 bases). The CDR3 has 15 residues. Germline V lookup: CDR1 SGHTA, CDR2 FQGNSA. V lost 0 bases, J lost 6 bases, and 14 bases lay in between. In nucleotides, the CDR3 is TGTGCCAGCAGCTTAGCCCGACAGAGGGCTTCTGAAGCTTTCTTT. Its protein product is CASSLARQRASEAFF.

This chain uses TRBV6-1 with TRBJ2-2; 7 positions agree with TRBD2. The germline V gene encodes CDR1 MNHNS and CDR2 SASEGT. V lost 6 bases and J lost 6; bases outside the gene matches: 10. The CDR3 contains 15 residues. DNA of the CDR3: TGTGCCAGCAGCCAAGGCGGGGGAGTAGCCGGGGAGCTGTTTTTT. It is translated as CASSQGGGVAGELFF.

The V call is TRBV5-6, the J call TRBJ1-6; D is unresolved. This CDR3 comprises 14 residues. The germline gives CDR1 SGHDT, CDR2 YYEEEE. V lost 1 base and J 10 bases, leaving 12 bases between the germline ends. The CDR3 sequence is CASSLKGNGSPLHF. CDR3 sequence (DNA): TGTGCCAGCAGCTTGAAGGGTAATGGGTCACCCCTCCACTTT.

J is TRBJ2-7 and V is TRBV5-7; no firm D call. TRBV5-7 is flagged as an ORF with uncertain function. CDR3 size: 15 residues. The V end lost 2 bases, the J end lost 0 bases, and 12 bases lay between the germline ends. CDR3 DNA sequence: TGTGCCAGCAGCTTTGGCACCACGAGCTCCTACGAGCAGTACTTC. This encodes CASSFGTTSSYEQYF.

In the case of this clonotype: This may arise from a read error, as a much more abundant clone is one base away. The chain employs TRBV27 and TRBJ2-5; D is possibly TRBD1 (5 bases). Germline V gene sequence: CDR1 MNHEY, CDR2 SMNVEV (reference sequence). CDR3 size: 16 residues. The V and J ends lost 11 bases and 2 bases respectively, with 24 bases between them. The CDR3 DNA is TGTGCCGGCAATTCGGCAGGGATGCGACAGCAAGAGACCCAGTACTTC. It encodes CAGNSAGMRQQETQYF.

This clonotype has only a few counts. V usage is TRBV5-1 and J usage is TRBJ2-3, with D uncertain. The CDR3 totals 18 residues. Germline V gives CDR1 SGHRS, CDR2 YFSETQ. Trimming pared 1 base from V and 2 bases from J, leaving 20 bases between. In DNA form, the CDR3 reads TGCGCCAGCAGCTTGCCTCAGGATCTGGCTCTTTACACAGATACGCAGTATTTT. Translation: CASSLPQDLALYTDTQYF.

This clonotype was seen just once. V usage is TRBV20-1 and J usage is TRBJ2-7; TRBD2 agrees at 10 bases. Germline trimming cut 2 bases from V and 3 bases from J; bases unmatched to any gene: 10. Per germline, CDR1 DFQATT and CDR2 SNEGSKA (reference sequence). The CDR3 is 16 residues long. In DNA form, the CDR3 reads TGCAGTGCTAGACCGGGCCTAGCGGGAGCCATCTACGAGCAGTACTTC. Translated: CSARPGLAGAIYEQYF.

As concerns this clonotype: A much bigger clone sits one base away, suggesting this may be a read error. J is TRBJ2-3 and V is TRBV3-1, with 9 bases aligning to TRBD1. Germline V gene data show CDR1 as LGHDT and CDR2 as YNNKEL (reference sequence). This CDR3 comprises 15 residues. The CDR3 DNA is TGTGCCGGCAGCATCCGGACAGGGGCCACAGATACGCAGTATTTT. The encoded protein is CAGSIRTGATDTQYF.

The chain's CDR3 is CASSRTGQGIFNEQYF. DNA for the CDR3: TGCGCCAGCAGCCGCACAGGACAGGGGATTTTTAACGAGCAGTACTTC. The chain carries TRBV4-1 and TRBJ2-7, with 9 bases aligning to TRBD1. This CDR3 has 16 residues. Germline lookup yields CDR1 MGHRA and CDR2 YSYEKL. The V gene end was trimmed by 4 bases and the J gene end by 5 bases; junction bases not matched to a gene: 12.

A note on this clonotype: Just one base apart from a much larger clone, this may be a read error. J is TRBJ1-1 and V is TRBV14; D remains ambiguous. This CDR3 has 14 residues. Germline CDR1 reads SGHDN; CDR2 reads FVKESK. This CDR3 reads CASSQASRATKAFF. The CDR3 bases are TGTGCCAGCAGCCAAGCATCGAGGGCCACTAAAGCTTTCTTT.

This clonotype was seen many times. V and J are TRBV19 and TRBJ1-2; D is possibly TRBD1 (5 bases). The CDR3 sequence is 15 residues long. Trimming cost V 8 bases and J 5 bases, with 21 bases left between them. Germline V gives CDR1 LNHDA, CDR2 SQIVND (reference sequence). CDR3 bases: TGTGCCAGTGGTTCCCGGGACGTCCGTGGGTATGGCTACACCTTC. Translated: CASGSRDVRGYGYTF. Using reference TRBV19 and TRBJ1-2 for the parts outside the CDR3, the full variable domain is DGGITQSPKYLFRKEGQNVTLSCEQNLNHDAMYWYRQDPGQGLRLIYYSQIVNDFQKGDIAEGYSVSREKKESFPLTVTSAQKNPTAFYLCASGSRDVRGYGYTFGSGTRLTVV.

In regard to this clonotype: With a much larger clone just one base away, this may be a read error. This rearrangement joins TRBV20-1 to TRBJ2-7; 9 nucleotides agree with TRBD1. Germline V CDR1 and CDR2: DFQATT, SNEGSKA (reference sequence). Trimming took 7 bases from V and 3 from J; bases not matched to a gene: 10. This CDR3 contains 14 residues. The CDR3 spells CSVVSGTGSYEQYF. In DNA form, the CDR3 reads TGCAGTGTGGTTTCCGGGACAGGGAGCTACGAGCAGTACTTC.

This rearrangement joins TRBV6-1 to TRBJ2-7; maybe TRBD1 (5 bases). Germline values: CDR1 MNHNS, CDR2 SASEGT. V dropped 6 bases and J dropped 4 bases, with 16 bases sitting between them. CDR3 length: 14 amino acids. The CDR3 sequence is CASSVGRVSYEQYF. CDR3 in DNA: TGTGCCAGCAGCGTAGGCAGGGTCTCTTACGAGCAGTACTTC.

This clonotype was counted ten times or more. The rearrangement uses TRBV7-9 and TRBJ2-7; TRBD1 might be the D (5 bases). Germline assignment: CDR1 SEHNR and CDR2 FQNEAQ (reference sequence). This CDR3 is built from 13 residues. V was shortened by 0 bases and J by 13 bases, with 16 bases between the two germline ends. The CDR3 nucleotides read TGTGCCAGCAGCTTAGCCCCAGTCCAGGGTATCTACTTC. As protein: CASSLAPVQGIYF.

The chain couples TRBV13 to TRBJ2-3, with 11 bases aligning to TRBD1. The CDR3 consists of 15 residues. Per germline, CDR1 PRHDT and CDR2 FYEKMQ (reference sequence). The trim removed 5 bases at V and 4 bases at J, leaving 5 bases unmatched. CDR3 nucleotides: TGTGCCAGCAGCCGGGACAGGGGGGTGGCAGATACGCAGTATTTT. Amino acids: CASSRDRGVADTQYF.

At least ten counts were recorded for this clonotype. This chain links TRBV7-2 with TRBJ2-5; D possibly corresponds to TRBD1 (6 bases). Germline V gene lookup returns CDR1 SGHTA and CDR2 FQGNSA. V was clipped by 3 bases and J by 3 bases, with 11 bases between them. The CDR3 consists of 14 residues. CDR3 region: CASSFGTTKETQYF. In nucleotides, the CDR3 is TGTGCCAGCAGCTTTGGGACAACAAAAGAGACCCAGTACTTC. The variable domain in full, completed from reference TRBV7-2 and TRBJ2-5, reads GAGVSQSPSNKVTEKGKDVELRCDPISGHTALYWYRQSLGQGLEFLIYFQGNSAPDKSGLPSDRFSAERTGGSVSTLTIQRTQQEDSAVYLCASSFGTTKETQYFGPGTRLLVL.

In this sample, this clonotype turned up a few times. The chain has TRBV4-1 and TRBJ2-1, with D perhaps being TRBD1 or TRBD2 (5 bases each). The CDR3 has 15 amino acids. The germline V gene has CDR1 MGHRA and CDR2 YSYEKL. V was pared by 4 bases and J by 4 bases, with 14 bases between. The CDR3 DNA reads TGCGCCAGCAGCCTGTCTGGGGGACCTTACAATGAGCAGTTCTTC. Translated, it gives CASSLSGGPYNEQFF.

Concerning this clonotype itself: Given a much more abundant clone one base away, this may be a read error. The rearrangement joins TRBV27 to TRBJ2-3; D might be TRBD2 (6 bases). In germline, CDR1 is MNHEY, CDR2 SMNVEV (reference sequence). This CDR3 contains 13 residues. Here the CDR3 DNA reads TGTGCCAGCCTAGGGCAGGGAGGAGATACGCGGTATTTT. As protein: CASLGQGGDTRYF.

This clonotype was detected only a few times. This rearrangement joins TRBV5-4 to TRBJ1-1; the D gene is possibly TRBD1 (6 bases). Germline CDR1 reads SGHNT; CDR2 reads YYREEE (reference sequence). V was shortened by 3 bases and J by 11 bases, with 14 bases between the two germline ends. CDR3 length equals 12 residues. CDR3 region: CASSSTTGFAFF. In nucleotides, the CDR3 is TGTGCCAGCAGCTCGACGACAGGATTTGCTTTCTTT.

This clonotype showed up many times. The chain joins TRBV20-1 to TRBJ1-6; D not certain. CDR3 length equals 14 residues. With 1 base removed from V and 7 bases from J, the gap between germline ends came to 11 bases. The germline V gene has CDR1 DFQATT and CDR2 SNEGSKA (reference sequence). The CDR3 is CSARVEVLNSPLHF. In DNA, the CDR3 is TGCAGTGCTAGAGTTGAGGTTCTGAATTCACCCCTCCACTTT.

Notes on this clonotype: This could be a read error, since a much larger clone is one nucleotide away. The rearrangement joins TRBV7-2 to TRBJ2-7; 14 nucleotides agree with TRBD2. Germline CDR1 is SGHTA and CDR2 is FQGNSA. The length of the CDR3 is 15 residues. V shed 6 bases and J 7 bases; nucleotides not matched to a gene: 8. The CDR3 spells CASSTPGTSGSEQYF. The DNA of the CDR3 is TGTGCCAGCAGTACCCCCGGGACTAGCGGGAGTGAGCAGTACTTC. Full variable domain (missing parts from reference TRBV7-2 and TRBJ2-7): GAGVSQSPSNKVTEKGKDVELRCDPISGHTALYWYRQSLGQGLEFLIYFQGNSAPDKSGLPSDRFSAERTGGSVSTLTIQRTQQEDSAVYLCASSTPGTSGSEQYFGPGTRLTVT.

The V gene is TRBV7-3, the J gene TRBJ2-7, with 11 bases that match TRBD2. The germline gives CDR1 SGHTA, CDR2 FQGTGA. Trimming at V came to 2 bases and at J to 3 bases, leaving 6 bases not matched to a gene. The CDR3 has 16 residues. The CDR3: CASSLGVAGGHYEQYF. As DNA, the CDR3 is TGTGCCAGCAGCTTAGGGGTAGCGGGAGGGCACTACGAGCAGTACTTC.

This clonotype was recorded at least ten times. V usage is TRBV28 and J usage is TRBJ2-3; 8 nucleotides line up with TRBD2. The CDR3 is made up of 15 amino acids. The germline gives CDR1 MDHEN, CDR2 SYDVKM. Trimming cost V 4 bases and J 3 bases; bases outside gene matches: 6. The CDR3 loop is CASSSPRLATDTQYF. CDR3 coding DNA: TGTGCCAGCAGTTCTCCGCGACTAGCGACAGATACGCAGTATTTT.

This clonotype was counted many times. The chain joins TRBV3-1 to TRBJ1-2; no firm D call. Germline loops: CDR1 LGHDT, CDR2 YNNKEL (reference sequence). The germline V and J ends were trimmed by 1 base and 4 bases, with 13 bases remaining between them. The CDR3 contains 15 residues. In DNA form, the CDR3 reads TGTGCCAGCAGCCAAGCCCCTGGCGGGTCCTATGGCTACACCTTC. It specifies CASSQAPGGSYGYTF. Filled out from reference TRBV3-1 and TRBJ1-2, the complete variable domain reads DTAVSQTPKYLVTQMGNDKSIKCEQNLGHDTMYWYKQDSKKFLKIMFSYNNKELIINETVPNRFSPKSPDKAHLNLHINSLELGDSAVYFCASSQAPGGSYGYTFGSGTRLTVV.

The V and J genes are TRBV20-1 and TRBJ1-1; TRBD1 agrees at 10 bases. The CDR3 length is 13 residues. Germline V gene data show CDR1 as DFQATT and CDR2 as SNEGSKA (reference sequence). V lost 4 bases and J lost 3; bases outside the gene matches: 2. The CDR3 DNA reads TGCAGTGCTAAGACAGGGGGCTACACTGAAGCTTTCTTT. It translates to CSAKTGGYTEAFF.

This clonotype was observed many times. The rearrangement links TRBV6-1 to TRBJ1-4, with D possibly being TRBD1 (6 bases). This CDR3 contains 14 residues. Germline V gene lookup returns CDR1 MNHNS and CDR2 SASEGT. Between the trimmed V and J ends, which lost 1 base and 8 bases, there was a span of 11 bases. The CDR3 bases are TGTGCCAGCAGTGAAGTAACGGGGGGCGAAAAACTGTTTTTT. This translates into CASSEVTGGEKLFF.

This clonotype was observed many times. The J gene is TRBJ2-5, the V gene TRBV9; D possibly corresponds to TRBD2 (6 bases). Trimming removed 4 bases from V and 5 bases from J, with 12 bases in between. The germline V gene encodes CDR1 SGDLS and CDR2 YYNGEE. The CDR3 has 13 amino acids. This CDR3 reads CASSLRELETQYF. The DNA for the CDR3 is TGTGCCAGCAGCCTACGGGAGCTTGAGACCCAGTACTTC.